Listed below are T cell receptor beta chains from one sample, sequenced in a study of T cells in Graves' hyperthyroidism and ophthalmopathy. Via MiXCR, TCRdb re-called the multiplex PCR reads, giving one row per CDR3 protein. The sample includes approximately 570,000 distinct CDR3 sequences, 15% to 20% of them seen just once. Material: blood. The receptors stem from a man aged 35-49 years with Graves' ophthalmopathy. Each CDR3 is given with its conserved first and last residue.

>TRBV6-2/TRBV6-3
CASSYSGGVTEAFF
>TRBV10-3
CAISRDSQETQYF
>TRBV7-8
CASSQDRFYGYTF
>TRBV7-2
CASSLDAGVADTQYF
>TRBV2
CASSEQREGRGAKNIQYF
>TRBV28
CASSLITDEQFF
>TRBV19
CASSIAARSYNEQFF
>TRBV6-1
CASSEDGVRTDTQYF
>TRBV12-3/TRBV12-4
CASSRPGQGAYEQYF
>TRBV3-1
CASSQRGRATNEKLFF
>TRBV18
CASSPQVQTLAKNIQYF
>TRBV28
CATSVGLYNEQFF
>TRBV7-9
CASSSERDGAYTQYF
>TRBV19
CASSRPTRNYGYTF
>TRBV4-3
CASSRGLAGRSYNEQFF
>TRBV10-3
CAISGAGGLINEQFF
>TRBV28
CASSYPGQASYGYTF
>TRBV19
CATLAGGDNEQFF
>TRBV27
CASRSGFVEQFF
>TRBV7-9
CASSPRTREQYF
>TRBV18
CASSLIGTANYGYTF
>TRBV30
CAWRMTVQETQYF
>TRBV3-1
CASSPRPEGAEAFF
>TRBV11-2
CASSLETSGTETQYF
>TRBV19
CASSIRARATYGYTF
>TRBV14
CASSQRYTGELFF
>TRBV18
CASSPRGQGGQPQHF
>TRBV2
CATLGEGSGTQYF
>TRBV20-1
CSARNRAGANVLTF
>TRBV6-1
CASSKQETQYF
>TRBV19
CASNRDRMTRYEQYF
>TRBV9
CASGRTSGSDEQYF
>TRBV13
CASSPTSGPQVSEAFF
>TRBV5-1
CASSLGGDSRGYTF
>TRBV4-1
CASRTGLRTEAFF
>TRBV28
CAIVSAAQETQYF